The 23 T cell receptor beta chains below all came from one sample that was sequenced in a study of blood T cell repertoires in COVID-19. The assay was immunoSEQ multiplex PCR, and TCRdb's table has in-frame clones only and misses some. The data show around 40,000 clones, roughly 89% seen once. Material: peripheral blood. These receptors originate from a man aged 50 to 60 with active COVID-19.

The gene calls are TRBV4-3 and TRBJ2-1; TRBD1 aligns across 7 bases. CDR1 LGHNA and CDR2 YSLEER come from the germline V gene. Unmatched junction bases numbered 2, after V lost 0 bases and J lost 0 bases. The CDR3 runs to 16 residues. DNA for the CDR3: TGCGCCAGCAGCCAAGAATCAGGGGGCTCCTACAATGAGCAGTTCTTC. It specifies CASSQESGGSYNEQFF.

The chain links TRBV27 to TRBJ2-5; 12 bases are shared with TRBD2. Trimming cost V 4 bases and J 4 bases; bases outside gene matches: 4. Germline CDR1 is MNHEY and CDR2 is SMNVEV (reference sequence). CDR3 length equals 15 residues. DNA of the CDR3: TGTGCCAGCAGTTCGGAGACTAGCGGGAGAGAGACCCAGTACTTC. Encoded protein: CASSSETSGRETQYF.

This chain connects TRBV5-6 to TRBJ1-4, with D possibly being TRBD1 (6 bases). The V and J ends lost 4 bases and 5 bases respectively, with 12 bases between them. In germline, CDR1 is SGHDT, CDR2 YYEEEE. CDR3 length: 14 amino acids. The CDR3 DNA is TGTGCCAGCAGCACTGACAGGCGCAATGAAAAACTGTTTTTT. Encoded protein: CASSTDRRNEKLFF.

This chain joins TRBV28 and TRBJ2-3, with 9 bases matching TRBD2. The CDR3 sequence is 15 residues long. J lost 2 bases, V lost 6 bases, and 6 bases had no gene match. Germline lookup yields CDR1 MDHEN and CDR2 SYDVKM. The CDR3 region is CASRQAGGFTDTQYF. For the CDR3, the DNA is TGTGCCAGCAGGCAAGCGGGAGGATTCACAGATACGCAGTATTTT.

The chain combines TRBV27 with TRBJ1-6; 7 bases map to TRBD1. Trimming at V came to 5 bases and at J to 5 bases, leaving 9 bases not matched to a gene. This CDR3 region has 16 residues. Germline V gene data show CDR1 as MNHEY and CDR2 as SMNVEV (reference sequence). The CDR3 sequence: CASSQTGRADNSPLHF. In DNA, the CDR3 is TGTGCCAGCAGTCAGACAGGGCGGGCGGATAATTCACCCCTCCACTTT.

This chain joins TRBV15 and TRBJ2-5; 11 bases are a match to TRBD2. CDR3 length: 16 amino acids. J was trimmed by 5 bases and V by 5 bases; bases with no gene match: 10. Germline V gives CDR1 LNHNV, CDR2 YYDKDF (reference sequence). CDR3 in amino acids: CATSRSSGRLGETQYF. The CDR3 DNA reads as TGTGCCACCAGCCGTTCTAGCGGGAGGCTCGGTGAGACCCAGTACTTC.

This clone is classed as medium-sized. The V gene is TRBV19, the J gene TRBJ2-7, with D maybe TRBD1 (6 bases). Germline V lookup: CDR1 LNHDA, CDR2 SQIVND (reference sequence). This CDR3 spans 15 amino acids. V lost 4 bases to trimming and J lost 0 bases, with 13 bases between them. CDR3: CASSTPQGLSYEQYF. The CDR3 region has the DNA TGTGCCAGTAGTACCCCTCAGGGGCTCTCCTACGAGCAGTACTTC.

The V and J genes are TRBV7-2 and TRBJ2-5, with a tentative D call TRBD2 (5 bases). Germline V gives CDR1 SGHTA, CDR2 FQGNSA. V dropped 3 bases and J dropped 3 bases, with 11 bases sitting between them. CDR3 length: 14 amino acids. The DNA of the CDR3 is TGTGCCAGCAGCTTTCGGCTAGCCGAAGAGACCCAGTACTTC. Amino acid sequence: CASSFRLAEETQYF.

The V and J genes are TRBV2 and TRBJ1-1; perhaps TRBD1 as D (6 bases). In germline, CDR1 is SNHLY, CDR2 FYNNEI. The CDR3 is made up of 13 amino acids. The V and J ends lost 6 bases and 1 base respectively, with 9 bases between them. DNA for the CDR3: TGTGCCAGCAGCGCACAGGGGAACACTGAAGCTTTCTTT. This translates into CASSAQGNTEAFF.

The chain has TRBV6-5 and TRBJ2-1; 8 nucleotides agree with TRBD2. Germline CDR1 reads MNHEY; CDR2 reads SVGAGI. The CDR3 runs to 16 residues. Germline trimming cut 3 bases from V and 6 bases from J; bases unmatched to any gene: 10. The CDR3 nucleotides read TGTGCCAGCAGTTATCACGGGGGGGGTAGCCCCAATGAGCAGTTCTTC. Protein sequence: CASSYHGGGSPNEQFF.

This clone was recorded a few times. The chain combines TRBV4-1 with TRBJ1-5; TRBD1 matches at 9 bases. The CDR3 is 17 residues long. The J segment lost 4 bases and the V segment lost 1 base, leaving 8 bases of the junction unmatched. Per germline, CDR1 MGHRA and CDR2 YSYEKL. The DNA of the CDR3 is TGCGCCAGCAGCCAAGGTTCCGGGACAGGGTTGAATCAGCCCCAGCATTTT. This gives the protein CASSQGSGTGLNQPQHF.

The gene calls are TRBV5-4 and TRBJ2-4; 7 nucleotides agree with TRBD1. The CDR3 totals 16 residues. V dropped 3 bases and J dropped 0; count of bases not matched to a gene: 6. The germline CDR1 and CDR2 sequences are SGHNT and YYREEE (reference sequence). This chain's CDR3 is CASSSDRVGAKNIQYF. CDR3 nucleotide sequence: TGTGCCAGCAGCTCCGACAGGGTGGGAGCCAAAAACATTCAGTACTTC.

The chain combines TRBV10-2 with TRBJ2-7; 14 positions match TRBD2. Germline V gene data show CDR1 as WSHSY and CDR2 as SAAADI. The CDR3 totals 16 residues. V lost 0 bases to trimming and J lost 6 bases; unmatched junction nucleotides: 4. CDR3 sequence reads: CASSESGTSGSTEQYF. DNA of the CDR3: TGCGCCAGCAGTGAGTCCGGGACTAGCGGGAGTACCGAGCAGTACTTC.

J is TRBJ1-6 and V is TRBV18; no firm D call. V lost 7 bases to trimming and J lost 9 bases, with 16 bases between them. Per germline, CDR1 KGHSH and CDR2 LQKENI. The CDR3 loop spans 14 amino acids. As DNA, the CDR3 is TGTGCCAGCTTGGGCCTCGAAGCGGGTTCACCCCTCCACTTT. Translated, it gives CASLGLEAGSPLHF.

J is TRBJ1-1 and V is TRBV18, with 7 bases fitting TRBD1. The junction had 2 bases not matched to a gene; V was cut back by 6 bases and J by 1 base. Germline CDR1 reads KGHSH; CDR2 reads LQKENI. This CDR3 has 13 amino acids. CDR3 residues: CASSRDRNTEAFF. The CDR3 DNA reads as TGTGCCAGCTCTAGGGACAGGAACACTGAAGCTTTCTTT.

In the case of this clone: Other DNA sequences from this sample encode an identical CDR3 as well. The rearrangement links TRBV28 to TRBJ1-4; 9 bases match TRBD1. Trimming at V came to 5 bases and at J to 5 bases, leaving 6 bases not matched to a gene. Germline CDR1 and CDR2: MDHEN and SYDVKM. CDR3 length: 15 residues. The CDR3 DNA sequence: TGTGCCAGCAGTCCAACAGGGGGCCCCAATGAAAAACTGTTTTTT. This gives the protein CASSPTGGPNEKLFF.

V gene TRBV7-9 combines with J gene TRBJ2-1, with D uncertain. Germline V gene lookup returns CDR1 SEHNR and CDR2 FQNEAQ (reference sequence). This CDR3 has 11 residues. V lost 5 bases and J 7 bases, leaving 6 bases between the germline ends. CDR3 sequence reads: CASSPGNEQFF. The DNA of the CDR3 is TGTGCCAGCAGCCCCGGGAATGAGCAGTTCTTC.

This chain connects TRBV19 to TRBJ2-7; TRBD1 agrees at 7 bases. The CDR3 is 13 amino acids. V was clipped by 5 bases and J by 2 bases; unmatched bases: 3. Germline V gene sequence: CDR1 LNHDA, CDR2 SQIVND (reference sequence). In nucleotides, the CDR3 is TGTGCCAGTAGTGGGGACAGCGCCTACGAGCAGTACTTC. Translation gives CASSGDSAYEQYF.

This rearrangement joins TRBV14 to TRBJ1-6, with 7 bases matching TRBD1. V lost 2 bases, J lost 7 bases, and 5 bases stayed unmatched. Per the germline V gene, CDR1 is SGHDN and CDR2 is FVKESK. The length of the CDR3 is 15 residues. The CDR3 loop reads CASSQQTGQNSPLHF. CDR3 coding DNA: TGTGCCAGCAGCCAACAGACAGGGCAGAATTCACCCCTCCACTTT.

This sequence joins TRBV15 and TRBJ2-4; TRBD2 might be the D (6 bases). The CDR3 is 14 residues long. V lost 0 bases and J lost 5, with 8 bases in between. From germline, CDR1 is LNHNV and CDR2 YYDKDF (reference sequence). The CDR3 DNA reads TGTGCCACCAGCAGAGAGGGGAGGCAAAACATTCAGTACTTC. Its translation: CATSREGRQNIQYF.

The genes are TRBV12-5 and TRBJ2-5, with 8 positions matching TRBD2. V shed 3 bases, J shed 5 bases, and the junction held 17 bases outside the gene matches. This CDR3 has 18 amino acids. Germline CDR1 is LGHNT and CDR2 is FRNRAP. As DNA, the CDR3 is TGTGCTAGTGGTTTAAATGAAGGCGGGAGGTCCGGGAGGGAGACCCAGTACTTC. It yields the protein CASGLNEGGRSGRETQYF.

The CDR3 spells CASSLFGDTQYF. The CDR3 nucleotides read TGTGCCAGCAGCTTGTTCGGGGATACGCAGTATTTT. The J gene is TRBJ2-3, the V gene TRBV5-6; D is unresolved. Looked up from germline, CDR1 is SGHDT and CDR2 is YYEEEE. This CDR3 is 12 amino acids long. V was trimmed by 1 base and J by 6 bases, leaving 6 bases between them. Complete variable domain (other parts from reference TRBV5-6 and TRBJ2-3): DAGVTQSPTHLIKTRGQQVTLRCSPKSGHDTVSWYQQALGQGPQFIFQYYEEEERQRGNFPDRFSGHQFPNYSSELNVNALLLGDSALYLCASSLFGDTQYFGPGTRLTVL.

The chain combines TRBV10-3 with TRBJ2-3, with TRBD2 matching over 8 bases. Germline trimming cut 8 bases from V and 3 bases from J; bases unmatched to any gene: 13. CDR1 and CDR2 from the germline V gene are ENHRY and SYGVKD. This CDR3 has 16 residues. Written as DNA, the CDR3 is TGTGCCATCGAACCAGGCCCGGGAGGGGGTACAGATACGCAGTATTTT. Translated, it gives CAIEPGPGGGTDTQYF.